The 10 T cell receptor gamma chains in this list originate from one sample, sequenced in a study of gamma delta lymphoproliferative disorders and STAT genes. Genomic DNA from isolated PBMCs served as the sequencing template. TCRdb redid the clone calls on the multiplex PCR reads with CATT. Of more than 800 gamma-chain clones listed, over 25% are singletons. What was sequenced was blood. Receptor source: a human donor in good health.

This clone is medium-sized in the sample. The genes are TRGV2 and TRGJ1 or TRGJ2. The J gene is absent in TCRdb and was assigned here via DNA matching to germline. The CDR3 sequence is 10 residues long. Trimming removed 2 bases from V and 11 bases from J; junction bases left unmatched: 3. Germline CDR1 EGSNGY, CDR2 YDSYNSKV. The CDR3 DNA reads TGTGCCACCTGGGACGTGGAGAAACTCTTT. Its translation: CATWDVEKLF.

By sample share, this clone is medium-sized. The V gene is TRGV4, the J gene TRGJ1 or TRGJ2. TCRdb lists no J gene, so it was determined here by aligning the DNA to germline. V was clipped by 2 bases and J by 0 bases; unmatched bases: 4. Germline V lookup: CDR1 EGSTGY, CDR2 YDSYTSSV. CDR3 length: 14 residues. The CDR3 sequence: CATWDALNYYKKLF. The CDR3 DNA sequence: TGTGCCACCTGGGATGCCTTGAATTATTATAAGAAACTCTTT.

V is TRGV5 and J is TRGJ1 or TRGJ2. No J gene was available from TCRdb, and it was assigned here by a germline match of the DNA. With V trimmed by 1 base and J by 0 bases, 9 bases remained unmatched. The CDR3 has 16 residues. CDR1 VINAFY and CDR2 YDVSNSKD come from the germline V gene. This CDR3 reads CATWDSLGPNYYKKLF. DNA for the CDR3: TGTGCCACCTGGGACAGCCTCGGACCGAATTATTATAAGAAACTCTTT.

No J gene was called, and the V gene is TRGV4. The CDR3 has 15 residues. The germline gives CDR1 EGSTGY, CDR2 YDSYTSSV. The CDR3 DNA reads TGTGCCACCTGGGATACCCCCAGAGGGGCAGTGGAACAACACTTT. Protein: CATWDTPRGAVEQHF.

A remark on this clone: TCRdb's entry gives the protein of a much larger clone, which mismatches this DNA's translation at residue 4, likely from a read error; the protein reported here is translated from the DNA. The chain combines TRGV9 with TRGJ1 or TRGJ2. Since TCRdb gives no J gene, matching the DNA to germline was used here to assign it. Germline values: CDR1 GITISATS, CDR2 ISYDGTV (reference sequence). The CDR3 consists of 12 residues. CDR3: CALLEALYKKLF. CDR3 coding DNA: TGTGCCTTGTTGGAGGCCCTATATAAGAAACTCTTT.

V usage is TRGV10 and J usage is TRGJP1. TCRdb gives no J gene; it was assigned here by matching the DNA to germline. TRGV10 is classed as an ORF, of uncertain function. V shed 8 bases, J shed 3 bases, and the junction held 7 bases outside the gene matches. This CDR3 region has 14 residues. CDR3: CAAWIGSTGWFKIF. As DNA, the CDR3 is TGTGCTGCGTGGATTGGGTCCACTGGTTGGTTCAAGATATTT.

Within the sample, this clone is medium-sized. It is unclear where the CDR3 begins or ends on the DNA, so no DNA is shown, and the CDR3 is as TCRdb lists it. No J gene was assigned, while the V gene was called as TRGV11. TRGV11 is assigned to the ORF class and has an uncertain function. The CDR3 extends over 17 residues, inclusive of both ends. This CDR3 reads CTTVPVPNGGSDWIKTF.

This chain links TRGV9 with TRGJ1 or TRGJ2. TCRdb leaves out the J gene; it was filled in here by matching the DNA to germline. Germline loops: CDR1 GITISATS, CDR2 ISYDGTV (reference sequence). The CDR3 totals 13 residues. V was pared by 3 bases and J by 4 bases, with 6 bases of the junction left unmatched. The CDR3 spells CALWENAYYKKLF. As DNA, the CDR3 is TGTGCCTTGTGGGAGAATGCCTATTATAAGAAACTCTTT.

Here the CDR3 DNA reads TGTGCCACCTGGGACGGTGGGCCCAAGAAACTCTTT. Its protein is CATWDGGPKKLF. This rearrangement joins TRGV5 to TRGJ1 or TRGJ2. No J segment appears in TCRdb, so it was assigned here by matching the sequence to germline. This CDR3 contains 12 residues. Per germline, CDR1 VINAFY and CDR2 YDVSNSKD. J was trimmed by 10 bases and V by 3 bases; bases with no gene match: 9.

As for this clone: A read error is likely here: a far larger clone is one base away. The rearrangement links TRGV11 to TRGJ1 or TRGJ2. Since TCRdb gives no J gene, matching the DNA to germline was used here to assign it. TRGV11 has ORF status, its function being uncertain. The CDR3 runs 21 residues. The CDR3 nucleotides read TGTACCACTTTGCCTGCTGGACTAGAAGCCCCGGAACTCAACTATTATTATAAGAAACTCTTT. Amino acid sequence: CTTLPAGLEAPELNYYYKKLF.